This T cell receptor (beta chain) was identified during a study of blood T cell dynamics during melanoma immunotherapy. Only in-frame clones appear in the TCRdb table, and some are missing; sequencing was by immunoSEQ multiplex PCR. The sample lists tens of thousands of clones, around 88% occurring once. Time point: pre-treatment baseline. At 12 weeks after first infusion, RECIST 1.1 defined response for most patients. The CDR3 length is 15 residues. Germline V gene sequence: CDR1 MNHNY, CDR2 SVGAGI (reference sequence). V lost 6 bases and J 3 bases, leaving 17 bases between the germline ends. The rearrangement uses TRBV6-6 and TRBJ1-1; TRBD1 is a possible D gene (5 bases). The source was blood, collected from a patient treated with checkpoint blockade. The receptor's source is a human donor with melanoma. In DNA form, the CDR3 reads TGTGCCAGCAGACCCGCACTCGACAGAGACACTGAAGCTTTCTTT. Translating gives CASRPALDRDTEAFF.